The 23 T cell receptor beta chains listed next were all sequenced from one sample in a study of T cell changes during pregnancy in multiple sclerosis. The method was immunoSEQ multiplex PCR; TCRdb's version includes in-frame clones alone and lacks a portion of them. The data show over 45,000 clones, with roughly nine tenths seen just once and 0.38% held by the top ten. The sequences come from CD4+ T cells from peripheral blood mononuclear cells, collected in the third trimester of pregnancy. These receptors all stem from a female donor with multiple sclerosis, enrolled in a pregnancy study.

This chain joins TRBV11-2 and TRBJ1-2; possibly TRBD1 for D (6 bases). CDR1 is SGHAT and CDR2 is FQNNGV in the germline V gene. Trimming shortened V by 4 bases and J by 4 bases, and 10 bases separated the two germline ends. This CDR3 region has 13 residues. For the CDR3, the DNA is TGTGCCAGCAGCTCAGGGGCCGGCTATGGCTACACCTTC. It encodes CASSSGAGYGYTF.

This rearrangement joins TRBV7-9 to TRBJ1-1; TRBD1 agrees at 7 bases. Germline V lookup: CDR1 SEHNR, CDR2 FQNEAQ (reference sequence). The V and J ends lost 6 bases and 0 bases, in that order; junction bases with no gene match: 16. The CDR3 extends over 18 amino acids. The CDR3 loop is CASRPTGTAKILNTEAFF. CDR3 coding DNA: TGTGCCAGCAGACCCACCGGGACAGCGAAAATCCTGAACACTGAAGCTTTCTTT.

The chain joins TRBV28 to TRBJ1-1, with 8 bases aligning to TRBD1. Germline CDR1 reads MDHEN; CDR2 reads SYDVKM. The V gene end was trimmed by 6 bases and the J gene end by 1 base; junction bases not matched to a gene: 4. The CDR3 has 14 amino acids. The CDR3 here is CASSPGTGNTEAFF. The CDR3 DNA reads as TGTGCCAGCAGCCCCGGGACAGGGAACACTGAAGCTTTCTTT. Variable domain in full (rest from reference TRBV28 and TRBJ1-1): DVKVTQSSRYLVKRTGEKVFLECVQDMDHENMFWYRQDPGLGLRLIYFSYDVKMKEKGDIPEGYSVSREKKERFSLILESASTNQTSMYLCASSPGTGNTEAFFGQGTRLTVV.

CDR3 nucleotide sequence: TGTGCCAGTAGTCGCGGGATCCTTGCTGGCGAGCAGTACTTC. It specifies CASSRGILAGEQYF. The chain combines TRBV19 with TRBJ2-7; D perhaps matches TRBD2 (6 bases). The CDR3 runs to 14 residues. V lost 5 bases and J 6 bases, leaving 17 bases between the germline ends. Germline-derived CDR1 and CDR2 are LNHDA and SQIVND (reference sequence).

V is TRBV7-8 and J is TRBJ1-5; TRBD1 is a possible D gene (6 bases). Germline-derived CDR1 and CDR2 are SGHVS and FQNEAQ. V gave up 4 bases and J gave up 0 bases, with 10 bases separating them. This CDR3 comprises 15 residues. CDR3 sequence reads: CASSWTDHSNQPQHF. The CDR3, as DNA: TGTGCCAGCAGCTGGACAGACCATAGCAATCAGCCCCAGCATTTT.

The V and J genes are TRBV10-3 and TRBJ1-1; TRBD1 aligns across 8 bases. The V gene end was trimmed by 4 bases and the J gene end by 0 bases; junction bases not matched to a gene: 1. Germline CDR1 is ENHRY and CDR2 is SYGVKD. This CDR3 spans 14 amino acids. The CDR3 is CAISGQGLNTEAFF. The CDR3 bases are TGTGCCATCAGTGGACAGGGGCTGAACACTGAAGCTTTCTTT.

The rearrangement uses TRBV7-9 and TRBJ2-1; D call uncertain. V was shortened by 1 base and J by 5 bases, with 9 bases between the two germline ends. Germline CDR1 is SEHNR and CDR2 is FQNEAQ (reference sequence). This CDR3 region has 14 residues. CDR3 coding DNA: TGTGCCAGCAGCTTAGAAAGCCTCCACAATGAGCAGTTCTTC. It specifies CASSLESLHNEQFF.

J is TRBJ1-1 and V is TRBV29-1; D uncertain. This CDR3 region has 14 residues. CDR1 and CDR2 from the germline V gene are SQVTM and ANQGSEA. Trimming took 6 bases from V and 6 from J, leaving 20 bases between them. As DNA, the CDR3 is TGCAGCGTCTCTGATTGGCAGCGAGGAGCTGAAGCTTTCTTT. Translated: CSVSDWQRGAEAFF.

The CDR3 sequence is CASSLEGYSYEQYF. The CDR3 DNA sequence: TGTGCCAGCAGCTTGGAGGGGTACTCCTACGAGCAGTACTTC. This chain joins TRBV5-4 and TRBJ2-7; D might be TRBD1 (5 bases). This CDR3 has 14 residues. Germline CDR1 reads SGHNT; CDR2 reads YYREEE (reference sequence). Between the trimmed V and J ends, which lost 0 bases and 0 bases, there was a span of 7 bases.

The V call is TRBV7-2, the J call TRBJ1-2, with D unresolved. V dropped 1 base and J dropped 5 bases, with 11 bases sitting between them. The CDR3 spans 14 residues. Germline CDR1 reads SGHTA; CDR2 reads FQGNSA. CDR3 DNA sequence: TGTGCCAGCAGCTTAGGGATGGCGGAGTATGGCTACACCTTC. Its protein product is CASSLGMAEYGYTF.

This clone was observed a handful of times. The chain is built from TRBV5-1 and TRBJ1-1; possibly TRBD1 for D (5 bases). Germline CDR1 SGHRS, CDR2 YFSETQ. The CDR3 is 13 residues long. V was cut by 2 bases and J by 7 bases, with 12 bases left in between. CDR3 in DNA: TGCGCCAGCAGCTTAAGCCAGGGCGGTGAAGCTTTCTTT. This translates into CASSLSQGGEAFF.

V is TRBV6-6 and J is TRBJ1-5, with 9 positions matching TRBD1. The trim removed 7 bases at V and 2 bases at J, leaving 9 bases unmatched. Germline V gene data show CDR1 as MNHNY and CDR2 as SVGAGI (reference sequence). The CDR3 loop spans 16 amino acids. The CDR3 DNA follows: TGTGCCAGCACCTCCACAGGGGGCGAACGCAATCAGCCCCAGCATTTT. It codes for CASTSTGGERNQPQHF.

This rearrangement joins TRBV2 to TRBJ2-3; perhaps TRBD1 as D (6 bases). The germline gives CDR1 SNHLY, CDR2 FYNNEI. The CDR3 length is 15 residues. V lost 7 bases to trimming and J lost 3 bases, with 17 bases between them. The DNA for the CDR3 is TGTGCCAGCAAGGAAGGGAGTAGGGGGACAGATACGCAGTATTTT. Encoded protein: CASKEGSRGTDTQYF.

The gene calls are TRBV10-1 and TRBJ1-4; 7 nucleotides match TRBD1. Germline CDR1 WNHNN, CDR2 SYGVQD (reference sequence). Unmatched junction bases numbered 6, after V lost 3 bases and J lost 5 bases. CDR3 length equals 15 residues. The CDR3 DNA reads TGCGCCAGCAGTGACCAACAGGGGCCGAATGAAAAACTGTTTTTT. Translating it yields CASSDQQGPNEKLFF.

This chain joins TRBV7-9 and TRBJ1-2; 8 nucleotides match TRBD1. Germline-derived CDR1 and CDR2 are SEHNR and FQNEAQ (reference sequence). CDR3 size: 15 residues. V was pared by 5 bases and J by 4 bases, with 9 bases of the junction left unmatched. The CDR3 nucleotides read TGTGCCAGCAGCCCCGGACAGGGCACCCGCTATGGCTACACCTTC. Protein: CASSPGQGTRYGYTF.

The chain couples TRBV18 to TRBJ2-2; no definite D call. Germline CDR1 reads KGHSH; CDR2 reads LQKENI. The CDR3 has 11 residues. V gave up 6 bases and J gave up 5 bases, with 4 bases separating them. In DNA, the CDR3 is TGTGCCAGCTCTCCTACCGGGGAGCTGTTTTTT. As protein: CASSPTGELFF.

The chain uses TRBV19 and TRBJ1-2, with 8 bases fitting TRBD1. In germline, CDR1 is LNHDA, CDR2 SQIVND (reference sequence). Trimming removed 7 bases from V and 4 bases from J; junction bases left unmatched: 8. The CDR3 covers 14 residues. CDR3 amino acids: CASTSSDRAYGYTF. The CDR3 region has the DNA TGTGCCAGTACCTCTTCGGACAGGGCCTATGGCTACACCTTC. Full variable domain (remainder filled in from reference TRBV19 and TRBJ1-2): DGGITQSPKYLFRKEGQNVTLSCEQNLNHDAMYWYRQDPGQGLRLIYYSQIVNDFQKGDIAEGYSVSREKKESFPLTVTSAQKNPTAFYLCASTSSDRAYGYTFGSGTRLTVV.

The gene calls are TRBV11-2 and TRBJ2-7, with 7 positions matching TRBD1. Germline trimming cut 5 bases from V and 6 bases from J; bases unmatched to any gene: 7. CDR3 length: 13 residues. CDR1 is SGHAT, CDR2 FQNNGV, per germline. CDR3 DNA sequence: TGTGCCAGCAGCGAACAGGGGTTTTCCGAGCAGTACTTC. This translates into CASSEQGFSEQYF.

This rearrangement joins TRBV4-2 to TRBJ1-2; TRBD1 agrees at 7 bases. V lost 3 bases, J lost 3 bases, and 4 bases stayed unmatched. Germline values: CDR1 LGHNA, CDR2 YNFKEQ. CDR3 size: 14 residues. As DNA, the CDR3 is TGTGCCAGCAGCCACCCCGGGACAGACTATGGCTACACCTTC. Translated, it gives CASSHPGTDYGYTF.

Only a few counts were recorded for this clone. The J gene is TRBJ2-1, the V gene TRBV6-5, with 10 bases fitting TRBD2. The CDR3 runs to 16 residues. From germline, CDR1 is MNHEY and CDR2 SVGAGI. Losses at the gene ends were 0 bases for V and 9 bases for J; bases not matched to a gene: 8. The CDR3 nucleotides read TGTGCCAGCAGTTACTCCGTGCTAGCGGGAGCTGGTGAGCAGTTCTTC. This encodes CASSYSVLAGAGEQFF.

This rearrangement joins TRBV28 to TRBJ2-5, with 7 bases matching TRBD1. J was trimmed by 5 bases and V by 5 bases; bases with no gene match: 8. Germline assignment: CDR1 MDHEN and CDR2 SYDVKM. This CDR3 contains 14 residues. The CDR3 sequence is CASSTEGGEETQYF. CDR3 in DNA: TGTGCCAGCAGTACGGAAGGGGGCGAGGAGACCCAGTACTTC.

The rearrangement uses TRBV6-5 and TRBJ1-6; 7 nucleotides match TRBD1. Trimming removed 2 bases from V and 4 bases from J; junction bases left unmatched: 5. This CDR3 contains 16 residues. Germline CDR1 MNHEY, CDR2 SVGAGI. The CDR3 loop is CASSYNRQGYNSPLHF. CDR3 sequence (DNA): TGTGCCAGCAGTTACAACCGACAGGGTTATAATTCACCCCTCCACTTT.

The genes are TRBV5-5 and TRBJ1-6; D might be TRBD1 (5 bases). This CDR3 contains 17 residues. Per germline, CDR1 SGHKS and CDR2 YYEKEE (reference sequence). V was pared by 4 bases and J by 5 bases, with 19 bases between. CDR3 protein: CASSPVPHAGDNSPLHF. The CDR3 region has the DNA TGTGCCAGCAGCCCTGTCCCCCATGCGGGGGATAATTCACCCCTCCACTTT.